The clone carrying this T cell receptor (beta chain) was found many times. Its antigen is undetermined. TCRdb ran MiXCR on the 5' RACE reads and lists one entry per CDR3 protein. The profile covers around 490,000 distinct CDR3 sequences, with approximately 5.3% appearing a single time and roughly 3.5% taken by the ten largest. This specimen belongs to a study of CD8 T cells in ankylosing spondylitis. This CDR3 has 15 residues. Germline V gene lookup returns CDR1 MNHEY and CDR2 SMNVEV (reference sequence). The ends were cut back, 5 bases at V and 2 bases at J, with 15 bases in the middle. Study conclusions and caveats: There was a TCR beta motif, made of several highly homologous variants, that appeared characteristic of ankylosing spondylitis blood.

Sequencing was performed on blood, either unsorted or a sorted T cell fraction (not recorded which). V and J are TRBV27 and TRBJ1-1; the D is unclear. The source is a male donor with ankylosing spondylitis. CDR3 sequence (DNA): TGTGCCAGCAGTCCGATCGGCCGAGGCAACACTGAAGCTTTCTTT. Translating it yields CASSPIGRGNTEAFF.